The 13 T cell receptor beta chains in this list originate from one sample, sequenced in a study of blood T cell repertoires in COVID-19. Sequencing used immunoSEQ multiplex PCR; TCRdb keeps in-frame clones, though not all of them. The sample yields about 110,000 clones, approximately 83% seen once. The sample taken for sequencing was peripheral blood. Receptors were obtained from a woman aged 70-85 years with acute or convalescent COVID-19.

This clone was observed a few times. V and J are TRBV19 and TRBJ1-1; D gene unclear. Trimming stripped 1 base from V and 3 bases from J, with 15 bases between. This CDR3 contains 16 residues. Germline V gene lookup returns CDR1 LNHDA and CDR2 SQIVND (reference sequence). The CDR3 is CASSIGPGFLDTEAFF. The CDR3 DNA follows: TGTGCCAGTAGTATAGGGCCAGGCTTCTTAGACACTGAAGCTTTCTTT.

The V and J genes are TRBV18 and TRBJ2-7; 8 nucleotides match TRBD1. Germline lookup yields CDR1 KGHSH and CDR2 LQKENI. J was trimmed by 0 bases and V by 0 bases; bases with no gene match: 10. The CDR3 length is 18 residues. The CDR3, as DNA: TGTGCCAGCTCACCACCCACCGGACAGGGAGACTCCTCCTACGAGCAGTACTTC. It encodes CASSPPTGQGDSSYEQYF. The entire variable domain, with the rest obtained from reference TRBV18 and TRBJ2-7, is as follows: NAGVMQNPRHLVRRRGQEARLRCSPMKGHSHVYWYRQLPEEGLKFMVYLQKENIIDESGMPKERFSAEFPKEGPSILRIQQVVRGDSAAYFCASSPPTGQGDSSYEQYFGPGTRLTVT.

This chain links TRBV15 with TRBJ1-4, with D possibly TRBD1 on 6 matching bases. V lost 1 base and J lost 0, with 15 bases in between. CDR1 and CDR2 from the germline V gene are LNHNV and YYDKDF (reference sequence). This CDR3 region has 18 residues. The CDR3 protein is CATSRAPTGSTTNEKLFF. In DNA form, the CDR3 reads TGTGCCACCAGCAGAGCTCCGACAGGAAGTACAACTAATGAAAAACTGTTTTTT.

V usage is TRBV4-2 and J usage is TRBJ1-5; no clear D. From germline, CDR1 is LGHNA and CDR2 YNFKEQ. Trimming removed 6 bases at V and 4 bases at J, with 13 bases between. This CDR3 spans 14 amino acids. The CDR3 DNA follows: TGTGCCAGCAGTGAGAGTTCTAAGAATCAGCCCCAGCATTTT. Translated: CASSESSKNQPQHF.

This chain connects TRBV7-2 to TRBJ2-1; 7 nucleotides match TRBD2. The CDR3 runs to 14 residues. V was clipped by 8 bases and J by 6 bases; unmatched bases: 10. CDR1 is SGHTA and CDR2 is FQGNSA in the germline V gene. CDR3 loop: CASAPGLGANEQFF. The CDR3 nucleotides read TGTGCCAGCGCCCCTGGACTAGGGGCCAATGAGCAGTTCTTC.

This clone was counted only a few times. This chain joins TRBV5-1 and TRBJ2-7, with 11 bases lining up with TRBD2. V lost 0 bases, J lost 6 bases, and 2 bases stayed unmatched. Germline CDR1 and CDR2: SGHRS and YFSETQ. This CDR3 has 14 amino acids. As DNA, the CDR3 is TGCGCCAGCAGCTTGGATAGCGGGAGGGCCGAGCAGTACTTC. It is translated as CASSLDSGRAEQYF.

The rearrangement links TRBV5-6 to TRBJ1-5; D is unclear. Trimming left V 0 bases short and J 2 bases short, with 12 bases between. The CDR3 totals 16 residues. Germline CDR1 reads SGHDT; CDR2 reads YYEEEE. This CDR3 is CASSLGAGFGNQPQHF. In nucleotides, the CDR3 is TGTGCCAGCAGCTTGGGGGCGGGGTTCGGCAATCAGCCCCAGCATTTT.

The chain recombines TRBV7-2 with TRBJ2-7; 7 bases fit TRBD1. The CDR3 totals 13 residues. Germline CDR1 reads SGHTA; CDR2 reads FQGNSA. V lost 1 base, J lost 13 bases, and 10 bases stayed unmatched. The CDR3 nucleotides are TGTGCCAGCAGCTTAGGTACAGGGGAGTATTATTACTTC. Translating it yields CASSLGTGEYYYF.

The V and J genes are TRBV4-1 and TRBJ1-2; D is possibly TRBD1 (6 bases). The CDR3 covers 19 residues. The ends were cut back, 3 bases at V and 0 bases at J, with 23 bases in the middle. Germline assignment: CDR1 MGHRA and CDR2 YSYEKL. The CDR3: CASSQTLRRQADPNYGYTF. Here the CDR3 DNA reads TGCGCCAGCAGCCAGACCCTCCGAAGACAGGCGGACCCTAACTATGGCTACACCTTC.

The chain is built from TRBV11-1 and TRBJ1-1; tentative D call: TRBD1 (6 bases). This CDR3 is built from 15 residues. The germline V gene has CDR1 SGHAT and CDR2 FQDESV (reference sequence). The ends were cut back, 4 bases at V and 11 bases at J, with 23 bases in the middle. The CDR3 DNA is TGTGCCAGCAGCTCCGAGGTAGCGGCGGGGGGCGCCGCTTTCTTT. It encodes CASSSEVAAGGAAFF.

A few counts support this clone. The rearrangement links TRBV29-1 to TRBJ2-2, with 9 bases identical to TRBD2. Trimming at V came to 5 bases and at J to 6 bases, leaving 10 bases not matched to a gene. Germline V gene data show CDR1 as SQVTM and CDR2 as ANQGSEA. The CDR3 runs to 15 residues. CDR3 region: CSVSPPGTSPGELFF. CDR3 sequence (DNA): TGCAGCGTTTCACCCCCAGGGACTAGCCCCGGGGAGCTGTTTTTT.

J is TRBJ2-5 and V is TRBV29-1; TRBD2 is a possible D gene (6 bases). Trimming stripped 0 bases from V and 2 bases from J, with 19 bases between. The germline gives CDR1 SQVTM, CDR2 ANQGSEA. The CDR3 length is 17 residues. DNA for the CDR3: TGCAGCGTTGAAGAAAGGGTAGGGAGGTTCCTACAAGAGACCCAGTACTTC. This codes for CSVEERVGRFLQETQYF.

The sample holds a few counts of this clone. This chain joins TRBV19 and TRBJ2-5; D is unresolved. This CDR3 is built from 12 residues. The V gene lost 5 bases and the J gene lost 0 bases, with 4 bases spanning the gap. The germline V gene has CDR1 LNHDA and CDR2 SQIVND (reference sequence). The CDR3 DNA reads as TGTGCCAGTAGTCGGTACCAAGAGACCCAGTACTTC. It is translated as CASSRYQETQYF.